The sequence of this T cell receptor beta chain was determined in a study of control samples from healthy donors and cancer patients. The ends lost 2 bases at V and 3 bases at J; junction bases unmatched: 3. The CDR3 consists of 14 residues. CDR1 and CDR2 (germline): MNHNS, SASEGT. Generated by immunoSEQ multiplex PCR, the TCRdb table keeps only in-frame clones and is missing some. The data show around 100,000 clones, roughly 90% seen once. V gene TRBV6-1 combines with J gene TRBJ1-1; 7 nucleotides agree with TRBD1. Sequencing was carried out using blood. The clonotype was recovered from a young man in good health. CDR3 amino acids: CASSETGADTEAFF. Written as DNA, the CDR3 is TGTGCCAGCAGTGAAACAGGGGCGGACACTGAAGCTTTCTTT.